Following are 30 T cell receptor beta chains from one sample sequenced in a study of CD8 T cells in Susac syndrome. Reverse transcription of about 0.5 to 1 ug RNA was carried out with random hexamers. TCRdb re-called the immunoSEQ multiplex PCR reads through MiXCR, storing one row per CDR3 protein. The profile shows approximately 77,000 distinct CDR3 sequences, approximately 94% of them singletons. Sequencing was carried out using CD4+ T cells from PBMCs. The receptors stem from a human donor with Susac syndrome.

The chain uses TRBV5-5 and TRBJ1-2; D is undetermined. This CDR3 contains 15 residues. Germline CDR1 SGHKS, CDR2 YYEKEE (reference sequence). Trimming removed 4 bases at V and 4 bases at J, with 17 bases between. The DNA for the CDR3 is TGTGCCAGCAGCCACTCGATGAATAAAGGCTATGGCTACACCTTC. Protein sequence: CASSHSMNKGYGYTF.

V and J are TRBV29-1 and TRBJ2-5; TRBD1 matches 7 bases. CDR3 length: 14 amino acids. V lost 0 bases, J lost 4 bases, and 5 bases stayed unmatched. Germline CDR1 SQVTM, CDR2 ANQGSEA. The CDR3 loop reads CSVEEWAGGETQYF. DNA of the CDR3: TGCAGCGTTGAAGAATGGGCAGGGGGAGAGACCCAGTACTTC.

Here the CDR3 DNA reads TGTGCCAGCAGCTTAGGGGGCCTTAACCAAGAGACCCAGTACTTC. It encodes CASSLGGLNQETQYF. The chain employs TRBV7-2 and TRBJ2-5; TRBD1 might be the D (5 bases). The V end lost 1 base, the J end lost 0 bases, and 9 bases lay between the germline ends. This CDR3 has 15 amino acids. Germline V CDR1 and CDR2: SGHTA, FQGNSA.

This chain connects TRBV28 to TRBJ1-4, with no clear D. Between the trimmed V and J ends, which lost 6 bases and 0 bases, there was a span of 11 bases. The CDR3 has 15 amino acids. Germline CDR1 MDHEN, CDR2 SYDVKM. In nucleotides, the CDR3 is TGTGCCAGCAGATATAATCCCGCAACTAATGAAAAACTGTTTTTT. Protein: CASRYNPATNEKLFF.

The rearrangement links TRBV7-2 to TRBJ2-1; 8 bases are a match to TRBD2. Germline V lookup: CDR1 SGHTA, CDR2 FQGNSA. The V and J ends lost 3 bases and 6 bases, in that order; junction bases with no gene match: 7. The CDR3 is 15 residues long. The DNA of the CDR3 is TGTGCCAGCAGCTTCTCGGGACTAGGAGTCAATGAGCAGTTCTTC. Encoded protein: CASSFSGLGVNEQFF.

The chain recombines TRBV18 with TRBJ2-3; D is unresolved. Germline CDR1 KGHSH, CDR2 LQKENI. The CDR3 totals 11 residues. Trimming took off 2 bases at V and 6 bases at J, with 3 bases between the two ends. The CDR3 loop reads CASSPMDTQYF. The CDR3 DNA is TGTGCCAGCTCACCAATGGATACGCAGTATTTT. The variable domain in full, with the rest retrieved from reference TRBV18 and TRBJ2-3, is NAGVMQNPRHLVRRRGQEARLRCSPMKGHSHVYWYRQLPEEGLKFMVYLQKENIIDESGMPKERFSAEFPKEGPSILRIQQVVRGDSAAYFCASSPMDTQYFGPGTRLTVL.

The chain carries TRBV11-1 and TRBJ1-2; weak D call: TRBD1 (6 bases). Trimming left V 2 bases short and J 4 bases short, with 32 bases between. In germline, CDR1 is SGHAT, CDR2 FQDESV (reference sequence). CDR3 length: 21 amino acids. The CDR3 DNA reads as TGTGCCAGCAGCTTATGGAATGGCGGTTCGGGGGACACCCAAGACGGCTATGGCTACACCTTC. Amino acid sequence: CASSLWNGGSGDTQDGYGYTF.

In its sample, this clonotype was seen once. The chain uses TRBV7-3 and TRBJ2-1, with 12 bases matching TRBD2. The germline gives CDR1 SGHTA, CDR2 FQGTGA. The CDR3 runs to 17 residues. J lost 9 bases, V lost 0 bases, and 9 bases had no gene match. CDR3 nucleotide sequence: TGTGCCAGCAGCTTAACCGGGACTAGCGGGTTCTTCGGTGAGCAGTTCTTC. Translating it yields CASSLTGTSGFFGEQFF.

This clonotype was picked up one time. The chain joins TRBV19 to TRBJ2-6; 8 nucleotides match TRBD1. The CDR3 is 18 amino acids. Germline values: CDR1 LNHDA, CDR2 SQIVND (reference sequence). Trimming cost V 7 bases and J 0 bases; bases outside gene matches: 11. This CDR3 reads CASKSVDRARSGANVLTF. In DNA form, the CDR3 reads TGTGCCAGTAAATCGGTGGACAGGGCCCGCTCTGGGGCCAACGTCCTGACTTTC.

The chain is built from TRBV7-8 and TRBJ2-7; 9 bases are a match to TRBD2. With 2 bases clipped from V and 0 bases from J, the junction kept 2 bases outside the gene matches. The CDR3 consists of 15 residues. CDR1 and CDR2 from the germline V gene are SGHVS and FQNEAQ. CDR3 sequence reads: CASSLISGGSYEQYF. The CDR3 DNA reads as TGTGCCAGCAGCTTAATTAGCGGGGGCTCCTACGAGCAGTACTTC.

The V gene is TRBV24-1, the J gene TRBJ2-1; D is ambiguous. Trimming left V 5 bases short and J 8 bases short, with 21 bases between. Germline lookup yields CDR1 KGHDR and CDR2 SFDVKD. This CDR3 has 16 residues. The CDR3 loop reads CATSVPTAFGRDEQFF. The DNA for the CDR3 is TGTGCCACCAGTGTCCCGACTGCATTCGGACGCGATGAGCAGTTCTTC.

This chain links TRBV7-2 with TRBJ2-7; no firm D call. The length of the CDR3 is 12 residues. Germline V lookup: CDR1 SGHTA, CDR2 FQGNSA. The V end was cut by 3 bases, the J end by 4 bases, with 7 bases between. The CDR3: CASSFDWYEQYF. CDR3 DNA: TGTGCCAGCAGCTTTGACTGGTACGAGCAGTACTTC. Looking up the rest from reference TRBV7-2 and TRBJ2-7 gives the full variable domain: GAGVSQSPSNKVTEKGKDVELRCDPISGHTALYWYRQSLGQGLEFLIYFQGNSAPDKSGLPSDRFSAERTGGSVSTLTIQRTQQEDSAVYLCASSFDWYEQYFGPGTRLTVT.

This clonotype came up once. The rearrangement links TRBV5-4 to TRBJ1-6; tentatively, D is TRBD1 (5 bases). The CDR3 is made up of 14 amino acids. Per the germline V gene, CDR1 is SGHNT and CDR2 is YYREEE (reference sequence). Deletions cut 1 base from V and 9 bases from J, with 11 bases between. The CDR3 DNA sequence: TGTGCCAGCAGCTTGTCAGGGCCCCTTTCACCCCTCCACTTT. It encodes CASSLSGPLSPLHF.

This clonotype was counted a single time. The V call is TRBV7-2, the J call TRBJ2-1; 14 bases agree with TRBD2. The germline V gene has CDR1 SGHTA and CDR2 FQGNSA. This CDR3 is 16 amino acids long. The V segment lost 5 bases and the J segment 12 bases; nucleotides outside the gene matches: 12. As DNA, the CDR3 is TGTGCCAGCAGCCTCCAAAGCGGGACTAGCGGGAGAGGGCAGTTCTTC. Its protein is CASSLQSGTSGRGQFF.

The chain uses TRBV29-1 and TRBJ2-3; D gene unclear. From germline, CDR1 is SQVTM and CDR2 ANQGSEA. The CDR3 loop spans 11 amino acids. V was pared by 2 bases and J by 2 bases, with 2 bases between. Here the CDR3 reads CSVELTDTQYF. CDR3 coding DNA: TGCAGCGTTGAACTCACAGATACGCAGTATTTT.

With respect to this clonotype: The junction does not match germline at one end; this may be a read error. The rearrangement uses TRBV7-8 and TRBJ2-7; 7 bases map to TRBD2. The CDR3 loop spans 13 amino acids. Germline CDR1 is SGHVS and CDR2 is FQNEAQ. The CDR3 is CVSSQGLHYEQYF. In DNA, the CDR3 is TGTGTCAGCAGCCAGGGACTACACTACGAGCAGTACTTC.

This clonotype was counted once. The V call is TRBV5-1, the J call TRBJ2-3; tentatively, D is TRBD1 (5 bases). V was pared by 6 bases and J by 6 bases, with 11 bases between. This CDR3 has 12 amino acids. The germline gives CDR1 SGHRS, CDR2 YFSETQ. The CDR3 sequence is CASTSRGDTQYF. The CDR3 coding sequence is TGCGCCAGCACCTCTAGGGGTGATACGCAGTATTTT.

The chain combines TRBV5-1 with TRBJ1-1; tentatively, D is TRBD1 (6 bases). V was clipped by 2 bases and J by 0 bases, with 11 bases between them. Germline loops: CDR1 SGHRS, CDR2 YFSETQ. There are 15 residues in the CDR3. CDR3 region: CASSFPDSLNTEAFF. CDR3 DNA: TGCGCCAGCAGCTTCCCGGACAGCTTGAACACTGAAGCTTTCTTT.

The DNA of the CDR3 is TGTGCCAGCAGCTTAGGATGGACAGGGGGAAAAGGGGAGACCCAGTACTTC. As protein: CASSLGWTGGKGETQYF. The chain employs TRBV7-2 and TRBJ2-5, with 10 bases identical to TRBD1. Trimming at V came to 1 base and at J to 5 bases, leaving 10 bases not matched to a gene. The CDR3 has 17 amino acids. The V gene's germline CDR1 is SGHTA and CDR2 FQGNSA.

CDR3 nucleotides: TGCAGTGCTAGACGGGGCGGGGCTACTAGCACAGATACGCAGTATTTT. Translated, it gives CSARRGGATSTDTQYF. The chain links TRBV20-1 to TRBJ2-3; tentatively, D is TRBD2 (6 bases). Per the germline V gene, CDR1 is DFQATT and CDR2 is SNEGSKA (reference sequence). The V gene lost 2 bases and the J gene lost 0 bases, with 15 bases spanning the gap. This CDR3 comprises 16 residues.

The CDR3 loop is CASSHLLAGGAETQYF. In DNA, the CDR3 is TGCGCCAGCAGCCACCTCCTAGCGGGAGGAGCGGAGACCCAGTACTTC. V is TRBV4-3 and J is TRBJ2-5, with 11 bases fitting TRBD2. Germline V gene lookup returns CDR1 LGHNA and CDR2 YSLEER. CDR3 length equals 16 residues. The V segment lost 3 bases and the J segment 5 bases; nucleotides outside the gene matches: 8.

The DNA for the CDR3 is TGTGCCAGCAGCTTAGGGGGGACCCAGTACTTC. It yields the protein CASSLGGTQYF. The chain combines TRBV7-2 with TRBJ2-5; no reliable D call. The CDR3 extends over 11 amino acids. Deletions cut 1 base from V and 7 bases from J, with 4 bases between. The germline gives CDR1 SGHTA, CDR2 FQGNSA.

The chain recombines TRBV20-1 with TRBJ2-3; 10 bases align to TRBD2. Germline trimming cut 4 bases from V and 2 bases from J; bases unmatched to any gene: 3. CDR1 is DFQATT, CDR2 SNEGSKA, per germline (reference sequence). This CDR3 is built from 14 residues. This CDR3 is CSATLAGVTDTQYF. CDR3 sequence (DNA): TGCAGTGCTACCCTAGCGGGGGTCACAGATACGCAGTATTTT.

This chain uses TRBV4-3 with TRBJ2-5; TRBD2 is a possible D gene (5 bases). The V gene's germline CDR1 is LGHNA and CDR2 YSLEER. The CDR3 covers 14 residues. Trimming took 2 bases from V and 7 from J, leaving 14 bases between them. The CDR3 bases are TGCGCCAGCAGCCAAACTCCTAGCATAGGGACCCAGTACTTC. Translating gives CASSQTPSIGTQYF.

This chain joins TRBV30 and TRBJ2-7, with no clear D. This CDR3 has 13 amino acids. The V gene lost 0 bases and the J gene lost 10 bases, with 16 bases spanning the gap. Germline loops: CDR1 GTSNPN, CDR2 SVGIG (reference sequence). CDR3 region: CAWSVQMGTRQYF. The CDR3 DNA is TGTGCCTGGAGTGTCCAAATGGGCACCCGACAGTACTTC.

The count of this clonotype is one. The rearrangement links TRBV24-1 to TRBJ2-7; no reliable D call. CDR3 size: 13 residues. The V end lost 4 bases, the J end lost 3 bases, and 9 bases lay between the germline ends. The V gene's germline CDR1 is KGHDR and CDR2 SFDVKD. The CDR3 sequence is CATSEGSGYEQYF. CDR3 sequence (DNA): TGTGCCACCAGTGAGGGGTCCGGCTACGAGCAGTACTTC.

This rearrangement joins TRBV7-2 to TRBJ2-7; the D gene could be TRBD1 or TRBD2 (5 bases each). The germline V gene encodes CDR1 SGHTA and CDR2 FQGNSA. This CDR3 has 15 residues. V gave up 6 bases and J gave up 6 bases, with 21 bases separating them. CDR3 DNA sequence: TGTGCCAGCAGACCACCGGGACCCCGGACTGGCGAGCAGTACTTC. Translation: CASRPPGPRTGEQYF. The variable domain in full, with the rest retrieved from reference TRBV7-2 and TRBJ2-7, is GAGVSQSPSNKVTEKGKDVELRCDPISGHTALYWYRQSLGQGLEFLIYFQGNSAPDKSGLPSDRFSAERTGGSVSTLTIQRTQQEDSAVYLCASRPPGPRTGEQYFGPGTRLTVT.

The genes are TRBV7-2 and TRBJ2-1, with D perhaps matching TRBD2 (5 bases). Germline V gives CDR1 SGHTA, CDR2 FQGNSA. The CDR3 length is 12 residues. V was clipped by 7 bases and J by 7 bases, with 11 bases between them. CDR3 nucleotides: TGTGCCAGCAACTCCCGGGGAAATGAGCAGTTCTTC. Translated: CASNSRGNEQFF.

The chain is built from TRBV28 and TRBJ1-3; possibly TRBD1 for D (6 bases). Germline V CDR1 and CDR2: MDHEN, SYDVKM. The CDR3 has 15 residues. Trimming pared 6 bases from V and 6 bases from J, leaving 18 bases between. CDR3 region: CASSLWGGGLNTIYF. For the CDR3, the DNA is TGTGCCAGCAGCCTTTGGGGGGGCGGGTTAAACACCATATATTTT.

The chain is built from TRBV20-1 and TRBJ2-5; D may be TRBD2 (5 bases). The CDR3 extends over 14 amino acids. Germline V lookup: CDR1 DFQATT, CDR2 SNEGSKA (reference sequence). V was clipped by 0 bases and J by 7 bases, with 15 bases between them. CDR3 protein: CSAREEALRGTQYF. DNA of the CDR3: TGCAGTGCTAGAGAGGAAGCCCTTCGGGGGACCCAGTACTTC.